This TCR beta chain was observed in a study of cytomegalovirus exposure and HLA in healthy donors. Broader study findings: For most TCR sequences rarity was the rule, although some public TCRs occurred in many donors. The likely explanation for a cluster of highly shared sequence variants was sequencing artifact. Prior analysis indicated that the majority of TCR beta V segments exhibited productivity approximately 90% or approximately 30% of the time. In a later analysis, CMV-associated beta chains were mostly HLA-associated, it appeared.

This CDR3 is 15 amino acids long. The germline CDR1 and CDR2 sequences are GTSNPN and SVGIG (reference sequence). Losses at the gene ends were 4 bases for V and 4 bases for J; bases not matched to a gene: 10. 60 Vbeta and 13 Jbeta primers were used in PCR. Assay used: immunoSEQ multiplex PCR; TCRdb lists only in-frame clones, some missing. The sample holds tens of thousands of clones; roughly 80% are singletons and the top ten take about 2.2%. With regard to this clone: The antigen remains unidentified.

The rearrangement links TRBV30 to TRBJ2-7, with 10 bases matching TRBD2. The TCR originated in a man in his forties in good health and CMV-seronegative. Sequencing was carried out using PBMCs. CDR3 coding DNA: TGTGCCTGGAACCGGGGGGCTAGCGGGAGTTACGAGCAGTACTTC. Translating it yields CAWNRGASGSYEQYF.